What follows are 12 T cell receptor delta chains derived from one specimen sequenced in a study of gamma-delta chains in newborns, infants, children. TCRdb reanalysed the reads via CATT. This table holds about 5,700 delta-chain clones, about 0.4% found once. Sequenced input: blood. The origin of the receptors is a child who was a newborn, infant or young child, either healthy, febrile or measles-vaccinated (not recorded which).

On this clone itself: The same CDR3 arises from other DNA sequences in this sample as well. The CDR3 DNA reads TGTGCCTGTGACACCGTACTGGGGGATACCGATAAACTCATCTTT. Translation gives CACDTVLGDTDKLIF. The genes are TRDV2 and TRDJ1, with 10 bases that match TRDD3. The germline V gene has CDR1 GEAIGNYY and CDR2 EKD. V was clipped by 0 bases and J by 2 bases; unmatched bases: 2. This CDR3 spans 15 amino acids.

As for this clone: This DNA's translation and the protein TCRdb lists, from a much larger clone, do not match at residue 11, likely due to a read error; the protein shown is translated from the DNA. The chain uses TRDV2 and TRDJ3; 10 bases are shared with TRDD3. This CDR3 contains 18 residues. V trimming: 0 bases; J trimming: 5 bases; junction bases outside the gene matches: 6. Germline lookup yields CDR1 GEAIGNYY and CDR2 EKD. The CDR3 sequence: CACDTGGYETRDTRQMFF. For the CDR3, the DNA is TGTGCCTGTGACACCGGGGGATACGAGACCAGGGACACCCGACAGATGTTTTTC.

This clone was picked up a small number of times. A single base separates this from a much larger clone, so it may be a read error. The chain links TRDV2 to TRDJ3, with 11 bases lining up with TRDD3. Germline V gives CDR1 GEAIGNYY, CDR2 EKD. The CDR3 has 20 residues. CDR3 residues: CACDGVLGDKGSWDARQMFF. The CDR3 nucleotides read TGTGCCTGTGACGGCGTACTGGGGGATAAGGGCTCCTGGGACGCCCGACAGATGTTTTTC.

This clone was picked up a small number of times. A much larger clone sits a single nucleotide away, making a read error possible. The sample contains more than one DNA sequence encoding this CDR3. Here the CDR3 reads CACEELGDSTAQLFF. As DNA, the CDR3 is TGTGCCTGTGAAGAACTGGGGGACTCGACAGCACAACTCTTCTTC. V is TRDV2 and J is TRDJ2; 9 nucleotides match TRDD3. The CDR3 has 15 amino acids. Germline V gene lookup returns CDR1 GEAIGNYY and CDR2 EKD.

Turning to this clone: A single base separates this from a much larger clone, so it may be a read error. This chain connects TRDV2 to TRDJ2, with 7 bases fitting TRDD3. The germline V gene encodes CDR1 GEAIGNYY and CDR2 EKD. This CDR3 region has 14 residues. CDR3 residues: CACDPLLGTAQPFF. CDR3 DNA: TGTGCCTGTGACCCTTTACTGGGGACAGCACAACCCTTCTTT.

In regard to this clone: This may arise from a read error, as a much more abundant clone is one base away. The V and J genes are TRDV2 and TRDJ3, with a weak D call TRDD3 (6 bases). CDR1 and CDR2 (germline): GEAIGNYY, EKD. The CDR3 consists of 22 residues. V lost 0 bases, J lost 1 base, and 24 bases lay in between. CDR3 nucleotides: TGTGCCTGTGACACCGCGAACTCATGGGGGGTACGCAAATCCTGGGACACCCGACAGATGTTTTTC. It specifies CACDTANSWGVRKSWDTRQMFF.

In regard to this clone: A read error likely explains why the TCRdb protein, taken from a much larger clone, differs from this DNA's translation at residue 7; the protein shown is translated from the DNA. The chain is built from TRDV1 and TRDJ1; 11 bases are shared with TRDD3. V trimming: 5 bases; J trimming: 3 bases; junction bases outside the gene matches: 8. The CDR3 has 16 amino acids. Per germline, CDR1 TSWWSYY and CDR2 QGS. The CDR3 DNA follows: TGTGCTCTTGGGAAACCCCGCTGGGGGATACCCGATAAACTCATCTTT. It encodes CALGKPRWGIPDKLIF.

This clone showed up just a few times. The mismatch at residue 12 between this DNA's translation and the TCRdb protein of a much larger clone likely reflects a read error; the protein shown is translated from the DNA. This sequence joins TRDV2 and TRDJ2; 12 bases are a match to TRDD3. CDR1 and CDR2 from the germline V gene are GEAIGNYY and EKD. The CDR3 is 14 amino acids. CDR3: CACDVLGDTAQPFF. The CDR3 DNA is TGTGCCTGTGACGTACTGGGGGATACAGCACAACCCTTCTTT.

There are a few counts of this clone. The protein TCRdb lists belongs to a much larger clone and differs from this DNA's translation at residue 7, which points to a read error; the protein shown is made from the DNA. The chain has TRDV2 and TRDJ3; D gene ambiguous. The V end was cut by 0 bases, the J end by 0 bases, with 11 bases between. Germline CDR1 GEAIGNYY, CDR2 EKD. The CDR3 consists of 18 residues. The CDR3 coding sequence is TGTGCCTGTGACACCTGGGAGTCAAGCTCCTGGGACACCCGACAGATGTTTTTC. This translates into CACDTWESSSWDTRQMFF.

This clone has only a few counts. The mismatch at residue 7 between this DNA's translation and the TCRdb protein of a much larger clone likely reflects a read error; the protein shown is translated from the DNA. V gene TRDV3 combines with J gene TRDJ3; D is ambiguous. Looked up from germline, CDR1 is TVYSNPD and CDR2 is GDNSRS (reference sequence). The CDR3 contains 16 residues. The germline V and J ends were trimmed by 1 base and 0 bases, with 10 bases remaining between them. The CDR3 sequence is CAFTGPNSWDTRQMFF. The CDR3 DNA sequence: TGTGCCTTTACGGGACCCAACTCCTGGGACACCCGACAGATGTTTTTC.

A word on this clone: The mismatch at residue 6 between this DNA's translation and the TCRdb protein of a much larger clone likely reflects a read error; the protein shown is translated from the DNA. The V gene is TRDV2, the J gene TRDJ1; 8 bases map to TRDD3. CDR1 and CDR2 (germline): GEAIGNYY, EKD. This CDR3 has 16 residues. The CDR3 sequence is CACVTWYWGFTDKLIF. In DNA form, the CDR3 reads TGCGCCTGTGTCACCTGGTACTGGGGGTTCACCGATAAACTCATCTTT.

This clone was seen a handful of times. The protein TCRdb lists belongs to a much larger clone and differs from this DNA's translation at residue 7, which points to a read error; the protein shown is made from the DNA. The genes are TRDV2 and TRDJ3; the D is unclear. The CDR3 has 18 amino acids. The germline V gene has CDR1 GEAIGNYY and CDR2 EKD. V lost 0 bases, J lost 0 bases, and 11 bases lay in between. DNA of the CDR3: TGTGCCTGTGACACCGGGCGATGGAGCTCCTGGGACACCCGACAGATGTTTTTC. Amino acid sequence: CACDTGRWSSWDTRQMFF.